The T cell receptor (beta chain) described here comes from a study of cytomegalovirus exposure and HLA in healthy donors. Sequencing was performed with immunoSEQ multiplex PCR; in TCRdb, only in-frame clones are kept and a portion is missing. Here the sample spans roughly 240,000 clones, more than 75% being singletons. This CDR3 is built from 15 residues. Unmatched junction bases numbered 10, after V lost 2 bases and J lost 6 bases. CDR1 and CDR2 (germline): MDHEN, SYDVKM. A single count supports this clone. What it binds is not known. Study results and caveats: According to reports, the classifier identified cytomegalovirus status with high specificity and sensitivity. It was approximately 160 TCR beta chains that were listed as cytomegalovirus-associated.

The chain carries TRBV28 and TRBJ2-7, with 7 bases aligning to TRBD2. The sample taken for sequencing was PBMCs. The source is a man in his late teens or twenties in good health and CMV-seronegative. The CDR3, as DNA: TGTGCCAGCAGTTTACCCTCCGCGGGGGTAACCGAGCAGTACTTC. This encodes CASSLPSAGVTEQYF.